A selection of T cell receptor beta chains follows, all from one sample in a study of cytomegalovirus exposure and HLA in healthy donors. This table comes from immunoSEQ multiplex PCR, and its TCRdb copy is limited to in-frame clones, with some not included. The sample yields 150,000 to 200,000 clones, roughly 13% seen once. Sequencing used PBMCs. These TCRs come from a man aged 45 to 65 in good health and CMV-seropositive. Each CDR3 is given with its conserved first and last residue. The D gene is left open where the match is weak. Rows may omit the clone size; those that give it use once, few, many or a size class.

clone_size	v_call	d_call	j_call	cdr3_aa	cdr3_nt
NA	TRBV5-1	NA	TRBJ1-1	CASSLAQGSTMNTEAFF	TGCGCCAGCAGCTTGGCTCAGGGGTCGACGATGAACACTGAAGCTTTCTTT
NA	TRBV9	NA	TRBJ1-5	CASSVGGRTNQPQHF	TGTGCCAGCAGCGTAGGTGGCAGGACAAATCAGCCCCAGCATTTT
NA	TRBV30	TRBD2	TRBJ2-7	CAWRQRGGAEQYF	TGTGCCTGGAGGCAGCGGGGGGGCGCCGAGCAGTACTTC
NA	TRBV7-2	TRBD1	TRBJ1-4	CASSLVGTGPLKGEKLFF	TGTGCCAGCAGCTTAGTCGGGACAGGACCCTTGAAGGGGGAAAAACTGTTTTTT
NA	TRBV19	NA	TRBJ1-4	CASSIGAWSKLFF	TGTGCCAGTAGTATAGGGGCCTGGTCAAAACTGTTTTTT
NA	TRBV5-1	NA	TRBJ2-1	CASSLRPGTGDNEQFF	TGCGCCAGCAGCTTGCGTCCGGGTACCGGTGACAATGAGCAGTTCTTC
NA	TRBV30	TRBD1	TRBJ2-1	CAWSVKGQGRDEQFF	TGTGCCTGGAGTGTAAAGGGACAGGGTAGGGATGAGCAGTTCTTC
NA	TRBV10-1	NA	TRBJ1-2	CASSESGHWGYTF	TGCGCCAGCAGTGAGTCGGGACACTGGGGCTACACCTTC
NA	TRBV2	NA	TRBJ1-2	CASSPRGYGYTF	TGTGCCAGCAGTCCCAGGGGCTATGGCTACACCTTC
NA	TRBV5-6	NA	TRBJ2-7	CASRRRLQGYEQYF	TGTGCCAGCAGGCGTAGACTACAGGGTTACGAGCAGTACTTC
NA	TRBV6-1	NA	TRBJ2-1	CASSDHFQGTNDEQFF	TGTGCCAGCAGTGATCATTTCCAGGGAACTAACGATGAGCAGTTCTTC
few	TRBV5-1	TRBD2	TRBJ2-5	CASSYGRGETQYF	TGCGCCAGCAGCTACGGGAGGGGGGAGACCCAGTACTTC
NA	TRBV7-9	NA	TRBJ2-1	CASSQGLRYNEQFF	TGTGCCAGCAGCCAGGGACTCCGGTACAATGAGCAGTTCTTC
NA	TRBV5-6	NA	TRBJ1-3	CASSLFGHQAGNTIYF	TGTGCCAGCAGCTTGTTCGGACACCAGGCTGGAAACACCATATATTTT
NA	TRBV5-6	TRBD1	TRBJ2-7	CASSYGQGFEEQYF	TGTGCCAGCAGCTACGGACAGGGGTTCGAGGAGCAGTACTTC
few	TRBV9	NA	TRBJ1-1	CASSVGPSSGVRAFF	TGTGCCAGCAGCGTAGGACCCTCCTCCGGAGTTCGGGCTTTCTTT
few	TRBV21-1	NA	TRBJ2-3	CAPWASGGAEALPDTQYF	TGTGCCCCCTGGGCTAGCGGGGGGGCTGAGGCATTACCAGATACGCAGTATTTT
NA	TRBV7-2	TRBD2	TRBJ2-5	CASSLGLAGGPQETQYF	TGTGCCAGCAGCTTAGGACTAGCGGGGGGCCCACAAGAGACCCAGTACTTC
few	TRBV15	TRBD1	TRBJ2-5	CATSGTGGREETQYF	TGTGCCACCAGCGGGACAGGGGGCCGTGAAGAGACCCAGTACTTC
few	TRBV11-2	NA	TRBJ2-1	CASSLNLEGFSYNEQFF	TGTGCCAGCAGCTTAAATTTAGAGGGATTCTCCTACAATGAGCAGTTCTTC
NA	TRBV7-2	NA	TRBJ1-2	CASSPVNYGYTF	TGTGCCAGCAGCCCAGTGAACTATGGCTACACCTTC
few	TRBV7-7	TRBD2	TRBJ2-3	CASSLPAGGLIITDTQYF	TGTGCTAGCAGCTTACCGGCGGGGGGGCTCATCATCACAGATACGCAGTATTTT
few	TRBV5-4	NA	TRBJ2-5	CASSLAQETQYF	TGTGCCAGCAGCTTGGCCCAGGAGACCCAGTACTTC
few	TRBV30	TRBD1	TRBJ2-2	CAWTVDRGAGELFF	TGTGCCTGGACCGTTGACAGGGGAGCCGGGGAGCTGTTTTTT
NA	TRBV29-1	TRBD1	TRBJ1-2	CSVTGQGASYGYTF	TGCAGCGTTACCGGACAGGGGGCGTCCTATGGCTACACCTTC
NA	TRBV19	TRBD1	TRBJ1-3	CASSIDPGGGNTIYF	TGTGCCAGTAGTATAGATCCAGGGGGCGGAAACACCATATATTTT
few	TRBV27	TRBD1	TRBJ1-2	CASSSRTGMDSNYGYTF	TGTGCCAGCAGTTCTCGGACAGGGATGGATTCTAACTATGGCTACACCTTC
once	TRBV6-6	TRBD2	TRBJ2-1	CASSGGSGAHEQFF	TGTGCCAGCAGCGGGGGGAGCGGGGCTCATGAGCAGTTCTTC
NA	TRBV30	NA	TRBJ1-1	CAWSVGGWTEAFF	TGTGCCTGGAGTGTAGGGGGATGGACTGAAGCTTTCTTT
NA	TRBV19	NA	TRBJ1-1	CASRGIGRVGTEAFF	TGTGCCAGTAGAGGTATCGGCAGGGTGGGGACTGAAGCTTTCTTT
few	TRBV5-4	TRBD2	TRBJ2-7	CASSLGVRGGGEQYF	TGTGCCAGCAGCTTGGGGGTGCGGGGGGGCGGGGAGCAGTACTTC
NA	TRBV11-3	TRBD1	TRBJ1-2	CASSLDRTGDGYTF	TGTGCCAGCAGCTTAGATCGGACAGGGGATGGCTACACCTTC
NA	TRBV19	NA	TRBJ2-3	CASSIGGLRADTQYF	TGTGCCAGTAGTATAGGGGGACTTAGGGCAGATACGCAGTATTTT
NA	TRBV27	TRBD2	TRBJ2-3	CASSLFFRGGPTDTQYF	TGTGCCAGCAGTTTATTTTTCCGGGGGGGCCCTACAGATACGCAGTATTTT
NA	TRBV5-1	NA	TRBJ2-2	CASSPGLNTGELFF	TGCGCCAGCAGCCCCGGACTGAACACCGGGGAGCTGTTTTTT
NA	TRBV2	TRBD2	TRBJ2-5	CASSEYSSGGKTQYF	TGTGCCAGCAGTGAATATTCTAGCGGGGGAAAGACCCAGTACTTC
few	TRBV6-1	NA	TRBJ1-1	CAAPGGPWGDTEAFF	TGTGCCGCTCCGGGAGGGCCCTGGGGAGACACTGAAGCTTTCTTT
NA	TRBV6-1	NA	TRBJ1-5	CASSGMSALSNQPQHF	TGTGCCAGCAGTGGAATGAGCGCGCTAAGCAATCAGCCCCAGCATTTT
NA	TRBV7-6	NA	TRBJ2-1	CASSLVNLAPYNEQFF	TGTGCCAGCAGCTTAGTTAACCTAGCTCCCTACAATGAGCAGTTCTTC
NA	TRBV29-1	TRBD1	TRBJ1-2	CSVADRLNNYGYTF	TGCAGCGTAGCGGACAGGCTAAATAACTATGGCTACACCTTC
few	TRBV11-2	NA	TRBJ2-2	CASSLLRGTGELFF	TGTGCCAGCAGCTTGTTACGGGGGACCGGGGAGCTGTTTTTT
NA	TRBV9	NA	TRBJ2-3	CASSVGTPPTDTQYF	TGTGCCAGCAGCGTAGGGACTCCCCCCACAGATACGCAGTATTTT
NA	TRBV27	NA	TRBJ1-5	CALSLWGDSNQPQHF	TGTGCCCTTTCCTTGTGGGGAGATAGCAATCAGCCCCAGCATTTT
NA	TRBV7-2	TRBD2	TRBJ2-2	CASSLQSWGGGELFF	TGTGCCAGCAGCTTACAGTCCTGGGGGGGCGGGGAGCTGTTTTTT
NA	TRBV4-3	NA	TRBJ2-2	CASSQGGGGFTGELFF	TGCGCCAGCAGCCAGGGGGGAGGGGGGTTCACCGGGGAGCTGTTTTTT
NA	TRBV27	NA	TRBJ1-6	CASSLEGGTTRSPLHF	TGTGCCAGCAGTTTAGAAGGTGGGACTACTCGGTCACCCCTCCACTTT
NA	TRBV29-1	TRBD1	TRBJ1-2	CSVHSGTGYGYTF	TGCAGCGTTCACTCCGGGACAGGGTACGGCTACACCTTC
few	TRBV11-3	TRBD2	TRBJ2-3	CASSPLAGGTDTQYF	TGTGCCAGCAGCCCACTAGCGGGGGGCACAGATACGCAGTATTTT
few	TRBV6-4	NA	TRBJ1-1	CASSPGGVNTEAFF	TGTGCCAGCAGCCCTGGGGGCGTGAACACTGAAGCTTTCTTT
few	TRBV9	NA	TRBJ2-3	CASSVDQGTDTQYF	TGTGCCAGCAGCGTCGATCAGGGAACAGATACGCAGTATTTT
few	TRBV5-4	TRBD2	TRBJ2-3	CASSRTSGAAGAGTDTQYF	TGTGCCAGCAGCCGGACTAGCGGGGCGGCCGGGGCCGGCACAGATACGCAGTATTTT
NA	TRBV10-3	TRBD1	TRBJ1-2	CAISETGGNYGYTF	TGTGCCATCAGTGAGACAGGGGGGAACTATGGCTACACCTTC
few	TRBV5-6	NA	TRBJ1-6	CASSLEPPGSPLHF	TGTGCCAGCAGCTTGGAACCCCCCGGTTCACCCCTCCACTTT
few	TRBV4-1	NA	TRBJ1-4	CASSRTRGEKLFF	TGCGCCAGCAGCCGCACTAGGGGGGAAAAACTGTTTTTT
NA	TRBV28	NA	TRBJ1-4	CASSLWVRASATNEKLFF	TGTGCCAGCAGTTTATGGGTCAGGGCATCTGCAACTAATGAAAAACTGTTTTTT
NA	TRBV9	TRBD1	TRBJ1-6	CASSGRTGGAYSPLHF	TGTGCCAGCAGCGGACGGACAGGGGGCGCGTATTCACCCCTCCACTTT
NA	TRBV2	TRBD1	TRBJ1-6	CASSSQGATRPLHF	TGTGCCAGCAGTTCACAGGGGGCGACTAGACCCCTCCACTTT
few	TRBV9	NA	TRBJ1-1	CASSVQPGEAFF	TGTGCCAGCAGCGTTCAGCCAGGCGAAGCTTTCTTT
NA	TRBV5-1	TRBD1	TRBJ2-5	CASSSGQGSGKTQYF	TGCGCCAGCAGCTCAGGACAGGGGTCGGGGAAGACCCAGTACTTC
NA	TRBV10-2	TRBD2	TRBJ2-2	CASSEIPSLTSGVTGELFF	TGCGCCAGCAGTGAAATTCCCTCGCTGACTAGCGGGGTCACCGGGGAGCTGTTTTTT